This is a list of T cell receptor beta chains from one sample in a study of T-cell memory formation after mild COVID-19. MiXCR, applied by TCRdb to the 5' RACE reads, yields one record per CDR3 protein. The sample carries over 60,000 distinct CDR3 sequences, around 15% recorded once. Sequencing was done on a sample of PBMCs or a T cell subset sorted from them (not recorded which). These receptors were obtained from an adult woman who had mild COVID-19 (a few samples of this study predate the infection). Cell type and time point are not known. Both conserved end residues are part of each CDR3. A D gene is named only where the DNA matches it firmly. Only part of the rows carry a size: once, few, many, or a class if the clone is expanded.

size: few; D: .; V: TRBV5-1; J: TRBJ2-7; DNA: TGCGCCAGCAGCTTGACTTGGGGAGCCTACGAGCAGTACTTC; CDR3: CASSLTWGAYEQYF
size: .; D: .; V: TRBV30; J: TRBJ1-6; DNA: TGTGCCTGGAGTGGGGAGGTCAGGGCATTCGGTTCACCCCTCCACTTT; CDR3: CAWSGEVRAFGSPLHF
size: .; D: .; V: TRBV13; J: TRBJ1-5; DNA: TGTGCCAGCAGCAGAAGGGGGGGGGATCAGCCCCAGCATTTT; CDR3: CASSRRGGDQPQHF
size: .; D: .; V: TRBV7-9; J: TRBJ1-2; DNA: TGTGCCAGCAGCTTCGGATTAGAAAACTATGGCTACACCTTC; CDR3: CASSFGLENYGYTF
size: few; D: TRBD1; V: TRBV7-2; J: TRBJ1-1; DNA: TGTGCCAGCAGCTTTTACAGGGGGCGTACTGAAGCTTTCTTT; CDR3: CASSFYRGRTEAFF
size: few; D: TRBD1; V: TRBV4-2; J: TRBJ1-1; DNA: TGTGCCAGCAGCCAAGATATAGGACAGGTCCCGATGAACACTGAAGCTTTCTTT; CDR3: CASSQDIGQVPMNTEAFF
size: few; D: TRBD1; V: TRBV6-2/TRBV6-3; J: TRBJ2-3; DNA: TGTGCCAGCAGTTTCCGGGACAGGGGAAATTCGGATACGCAGTATTTT; CDR3: CASSFRDRGNSDTQYF
size: few; D: TRBD2; V: TRBV29-1; J: TRBJ2-7; DNA: TGCAGCGTTGAACTACTAGCGGGCTCCTCCTCCTACGAGCAGTACTTC; CDR3: CSVELLAGSSSYEQYF
size: .; D: .; V: TRBV20-1; J: TRBJ2-5; DNA: TGCAGTGCTCGCCCTCCCGACCTAGACTCAGAGACCCAGTACTTC; CDR3: CSARPPDLDSETQYF
size: .; D: .; V: TRBV7-9; J: TRBJ2-3; DNA: TGTGCCAGCAGCTCCTTCGGCATCGATATCACAGATACGCAGTATTTT; CDR3: CASSSFGIDITDTQYF
size: many; D: TRBD2; V: TRBV7-9; J: TRBJ2-1; DNA: TGTGCCAGCAGCTCCTTAGCGGGAGGGCCCTCGGTTGATGAGCAGTTCTTC; CDR3: CASSSLAGGPSVDEQFF
size: many; D: TRBD2; V: TRBV9; J: TRBJ2-3; DNA: TGTGCCAGCAGCGCAGGACTAGCGGACACAGATACGCAGTATTTT; CDR3: CASSAGLADTDTQYF
size: few; D: .; V: TRBV20-1; J: TRBJ1-1; DNA: TGCAGTGCTAGAGATCTAGGGGCGCCTGAAGCTTTCTTT; CDR3: CSARDLGAPEAFF
size: .; D: .; V: TRBV7-9; J: TRBJ1-1; DNA: TGTGCCAGCAGCTATACTACGAACACTGAAGCTTTCTTT; CDR3: CASSYTTNTEAFF
size: .; D: TRBD2; V: TRBV4-3; J: TRBJ2-3; DNA: TGCGCCAGCAGCCCGAGGAGCGGGAGTAATGCAGATACGCAGTATTTT; CDR3: CASSPRSGSNADTQYF